This T cell receptor beta chain was sequenced during a study of regulatory T cells in long-lasting Graves disease. Whole-study findings and limits: Persistent Graves' patients possessed reduced TCR diversity relative to recently diagnosed ones.

Concerning this clonotype: As yet, its antigen is unknown.

This CDR3 has 15 residues. After removal of 0 bases from V and 7 bases from J, the junction contained 6 bases not matched to a gene. Germline V gene sequence: CDR1 SGHTA, CDR2 FQGNSA. Through Arm-PCR of CDR3 regions and iRepertoire HTBI primers, TCR beta libraries were built. From the multiplex PCR reads, TCRdb called clonotypes with MiXCR, one entry per CDR3 protein. The table lists hundreds of thousands of distinct CDR3 sequences, about 16% of them singletons. Time point specified: newly diagnosed GD, antithyroid drugs for less than 3 months. Following extraction of RNA from PBMCs, that RNA was used to make the TCR library. The same specimen was also included in a second study, on T cells in Graves' hyperthyroidism and ophthalmopathy.

The V call is TRBV7-2, the J call TRBJ1-5, with 7 positions matching TRBD1. The clonotype was recovered from a woman in her twenties or thirties with Graves disease. Sequencing was performed on peripheral blood mononuclear cells (PBMCs), taken at new diagnosis, from a patient treated with antithyroid drugs. In DNA form, the CDR3 reads TGTGCCAGCAGCTTAGCAGGGGGCGCGAGGCAGCCCCAGCATTTT. Protein sequence: CASSLAGGARQPQHF.